Following are 20 T cell receptor beta chains from one sample sequenced in a study of OX40 agonist ivuxolimab in advanced cancers. Profiled with immunoSEQ multiplex PCR; TCRdb holds only in-frame clones, not every one. The sample comprises about 55,000 clones, nearly 90% of which are singletons, and 1.5% rests with the top ten. The sequencing used CD4+ or CD8+ T cells sorted from blood, collected in a trial of the OX40 agonist ivuxolimab. These receptors were obtained from an adult with an advanced solid tumor such as melanoma, head and neck, liver or kidney cancer.

The V call is TRBV11-2, the J call TRBJ2-3; D not resolved. The CDR3 has 13 residues. Germline V CDR1 and CDR2: SGHAT, FQNNGV. Between the trimmed V and J ends, which lost 3 bases and 2 bases, there was a span of 6 bases. CDR3: CASSLSPTDTQYF. Written as DNA, the CDR3 is TGTGCCAGCAGCTTGAGCCCCACAGATACGCAGTATTTT.

The rearrangement uses TRBV6-6 and TRBJ2-2, with 8 bases identical to TRBD2. The CDR3 length is 15 residues. The J segment lost 7 bases and the V segment lost 6 bases, leaving 10 bases of the junction unmatched. Germline loops: CDR1 MNHNY, CDR2 SVGAGI (reference sequence). CDR3 protein: CASRSGSGIGGELFF. The CDR3 DNA sequence: TGTGCCAGCAGAAGCGGGAGTGGGATAGGCGGGGAGCTGTTTTTT.

The V call is TRBV11-1, the J call TRBJ2-1; 8 bases are a match to TRBD1. Germline trimming cut 5 bases from V and 9 bases from J; bases unmatched to any gene: 9. The CDR3 consists of 14 residues. Germline V gene sequence: CDR1 SGHAT, CDR2 FQDESV (reference sequence). In nucleotides, the CDR3 is TGTGCCAGCAGCCCCCGGACAGGGAACACTGAGCAGTTCTTC. Protein: CASSPRTGNTEQFF.

Written as DNA, the CDR3 is TGTGCCTTCGGACAGGGGGCCTTCTATGGCTACACCTTC. Amino acid sequence: CAFGQGAFYGYTF. The chain recombines TRBV30 with TRBJ1-2, with TRBD1 matching 11 bases. Germline V gene lookup returns CDR1 GTSNPN and CDR2 SVGIG (reference sequence). The ends lost 7 bases at V and 4 bases at J; junction bases unmatched: 5. This CDR3 contains 13 residues.

This clone was detected only once. The chain couples TRBV5-1 to TRBJ2-1, with 8 bases fitting TRBD1. J lost 5 bases, V lost 1 base, and 8 bases had no gene match. This CDR3 contains 16 residues. Germline V lookup: CDR1 SGHRS, CDR2 YFSETQ. The CDR3 region is CASSLPRTGLDNEQFF. The CDR3 DNA reads TGCGCCAGCAGCTTGCCCCGGACAGGGTTGGACAATGAGCAGTTCTTC.

This clone was picked up a small number of times. The chain recombines TRBV4-1 with TRBJ1-2; 10 bases map to TRBD1. Germline CDR1 reads MGHRA; CDR2 reads YSYEKL. The CDR3 contains 12 residues. V shed 4 bases and J 9 bases; nucleotides not matched to a gene: 2. CDR3 protein: CASSPGQGRYTF. In DNA, the CDR3 is TGCGCCAGCAGCCCGGGACAGGGGCGCTACACCTTC.

V usage is TRBV15 and J usage is TRBJ2-1, with a weak D call TRBD1 (5 bases). The CDR3 is 15 residues long. Trimming took 0 bases from V and 9 from J, leaving 15 bases between them. The germline V gene encodes CDR1 LNHNV and CDR2 YYDKDF (reference sequence). The CDR3 sequence: CATSRDRWGRVEQFF. The DNA for the CDR3 is TGTGCCACCAGCAGAGATCGGTGGGGCCGCGTTGAGCAGTTCTTC.

The CDR3 DNA follows: TGTGCCAGCAGCACGAGACAGGGGGCGAACCGGTACTTC. Protein sequence: CASSTRQGANRYF. The rearrangement joins TRBV13 to TRBJ2-7; 10 nucleotides line up with TRBD1. CDR1 PRHDT and CDR2 FYEKMQ come from the germline V gene (reference sequence). Trimming at V came to 5 bases and at J to 12 bases, leaving 10 bases not matched to a gene. The length of the CDR3 is 13 residues.

The table lists this clone with a count of one. This rearrangement joins TRBV27 to TRBJ1-6; possibly TRBD1 for D (6 bases). Germline CDR1 reads MNHEY; CDR2 reads SMNVEV (reference sequence). The CDR3 sequence is 14 residues long. The germline V and J ends were trimmed by 2 bases and 10 bases, with 12 bases remaining between them. The CDR3 sequence is CASSLRQVWSPLHF. The CDR3 DNA sequence: TGTGCCAGCAGTTTAAGACAGGTTTGGTCACCCCTCCACTTT.

V gene TRBV18 combines with J gene TRBJ1-5, with 7 bases lining up with TRBD1. Trimming at V came to 6 bases and at J to 1 base, leaving 6 bases not matched to a gene. Germline V lookup: CDR1 KGHSH, CDR2 LQKENI. The CDR3 loop spans 15 amino acids. The CDR3 sequence: CASSQDRASNQPQHF. CDR3 DNA sequence: TGTGCCAGCTCTCAAGACAGGGCAAGCAATCAGCCCCAGCATTTT. Drawing the rest from reference TRBV18 and TRBJ1-5, the complete variable domain is NAGVMQNPRHLVRRRGQEARLRCSPMKGHSHVYWYRQLPEEGLKFMVYLQKENIIDESGMPKERFSAEFPKEGPSILRIQQVVRGDSAAYFCASSQDRASNQPQHFGDGTRLSIL.

The V and J genes are TRBV27 and TRBJ2-1, with 10 bases that match TRBD1. The V gene's germline CDR1 is MNHEY and CDR2 SMNVEV (reference sequence). CDR3 length: 16 amino acids. V shed 5 bases, J shed 8 bases, and the junction held 12 bases outside the gene matches. CDR3: CASSPRGDRGPYEQFF. As DNA, the CDR3 is TGTGCCAGCAGTCCCAGGGGGGACAGGGGCCCTTATGAGCAGTTCTTC.

This chain uses TRBV6-5 with TRBJ2-7; no clear D. Germline CDR1 and CDR2: MNHEY and SVGAGI. Trimming left V 6 bases short and J 0 bases short, with 6 bases between. The CDR3 covers 12 residues. CDR3 nucleotide sequence: TGTGCCAGCAGGTATGGCTCCTACGAGCAGTACTTC. Its protein is CASRYGSYEQYF.

The chain has TRBV5-1 and TRBJ1-6; TRBD1 matches at 12 bases. Looked up from germline, CDR1 is SGHRS and CDR2 is YFSETQ. With V trimmed by 5 bases and J by 6 bases, 0 bases remained unmatched. The CDR3 runs 14 residues. The CDR3 reads CASRGQGANSPLHF. CDR3 bases: TGCGCCAGCAGGGGACAGGGGGCTAATTCACCCCTCCACTTT. The full variable domain, its missing parts supplied by reference TRBV5-1 and TRBJ1-6, is KAGVTQTPRYLIKTRGQQVTLSCSPISGHRSVSWYQQTPGQGLQFLFEYFSETQRNKGNFPGRFSGRQFSNSRSEMNVSTLELGDSALYLCASRGQGANSPLHFGNGTRLTVT.

The gene calls are TRBV7-9 and TRBJ1-2; maybe TRBD1 (5 bases). This CDR3 region has 14 residues. Germline V lookup: CDR1 SEHNR, CDR2 FQNEAQ (reference sequence). Between the trimmed V and J ends, which lost 5 bases and 7 bases, there was a span of 17 bases. The CDR3: CASSTNQGVRGYTF. CDR3 in DNA: TGTGCCAGCAGCACCAACCAGGGAGTTCGTGGCTACACCTTC.

This chain connects TRBV6-1 to TRBJ1-4, with D possibly matching TRBD1 (5 bases). The CDR3 totals 13 residues. The germline V and J ends were trimmed by 6 bases and 4 bases, with 9 bases remaining between them. From germline, CDR1 is MNHNS and CDR2 SASEGT. CDR3 amino acids: CASRPGINEKLFF. DNA for the CDR3: TGTGCCAGCAGGCCAGGGATTAATGAAAAACTGTTTTTT.

Notes on this clone: At the DNA level, this CDR3 is encoded by other sequences in the same sample as well. The chain has TRBV7-9 and TRBJ2-6, with 7 bases lining up with TRBD1. J lost 2 bases, V lost 5 bases, and 3 bases had no gene match. The CDR3 spans 15 residues. CDR1 is SEHNR, CDR2 FQNEAQ, per germline (reference sequence). CDR3 residues: CASSRDRAGANVLTF. Here the CDR3 DNA reads TGTGCCAGCAGCCGAGACAGGGCTGGGGCCAACGTCCTGACTTTC.

In the case of this clone: This CDR3 fails to terminate in the conserved phenylalanine or tryptophan, so it likely reflects a read error. The V and J genes are TRBV28 and TRBJ1-5; 7 bases agree with TRBD1. The J segment lost 2 bases and the V segment lost 8 bases, leaving 9 bases of the junction unmatched. Germline V gives CDR1 MDHEN, CDR2 SYDVKM. The CDR3 runs to 15 residues. Here the CDR3 reads CASFKPQGGNQPQHL. In nucleotides, the CDR3 is TGTGCCAGCTTCAAACCTCAGGGGGGCAATCAGCCCCAGCATCTT.

The gene calls are TRBV10-1 and TRBJ1-1; the D is unclear. Germline-derived CDR1 and CDR2 are WNHNN and SYGVQD (reference sequence). The CDR3 sequence is 13 residues long. V shed 4 bases and J shed 0 bases, with 6 bases lying between them. CDR3 amino acids: CASSASLNTEAFF. In DNA, the CDR3 is TGCGCCAGCAGTGCGAGCCTGAACACTGAAGCTTTCTTT.

The V gene is TRBV5-6, the J gene TRBJ1-1, with D possibly matching TRBD1 (6 bases). Trimming removed 4 bases from V and 7 bases from J, with 14 bases in between. Germline lookup yields CDR1 SGHDT and CDR2 YYEEEE. The CDR3 loop spans 13 amino acids. The chain's CDR3 is CASSGGGGLEAFF. The CDR3 DNA reads as TGTGCCAGCAGCGGGGGCGGAGGCCTTGAAGCTTTCTTT.

The chain uses TRBV19 and TRBJ2-2; 10 bases align to TRBD1. V was pared by 8 bases and J by 5 bases, with 8 bases of the junction left unmatched. This CDR3 has 15 amino acids. Germline V gene lookup returns CDR1 LNHDA and CDR2 SQIVND (reference sequence). In DNA form, the CDR3 reads TGTGCCAGTCGCCCGGGACAGGGGTGGACCGGGGAGCTGTTTTTT. This encodes CASRPGQGWTGELFF.